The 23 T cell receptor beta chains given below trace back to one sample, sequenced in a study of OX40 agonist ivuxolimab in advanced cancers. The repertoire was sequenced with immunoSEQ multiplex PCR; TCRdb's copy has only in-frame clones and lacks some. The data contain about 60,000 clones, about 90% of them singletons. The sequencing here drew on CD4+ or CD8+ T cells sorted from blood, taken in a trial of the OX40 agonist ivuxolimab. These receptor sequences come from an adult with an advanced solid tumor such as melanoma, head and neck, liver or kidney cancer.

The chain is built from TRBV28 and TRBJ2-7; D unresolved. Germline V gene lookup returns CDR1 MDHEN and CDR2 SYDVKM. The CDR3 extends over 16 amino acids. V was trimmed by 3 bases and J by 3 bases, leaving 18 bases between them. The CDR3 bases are TGTGCCAGCAGTTTCGGAGCTACTCAACCACACTACGAGCAGTACTTC. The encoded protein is CASSFGATQPHYEQYF.

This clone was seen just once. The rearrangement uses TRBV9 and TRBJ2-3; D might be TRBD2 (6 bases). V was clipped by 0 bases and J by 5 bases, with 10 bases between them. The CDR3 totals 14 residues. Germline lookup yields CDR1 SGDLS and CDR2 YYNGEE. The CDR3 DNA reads TGTGCCAGCAGCGTAGGGGACTTGGGAGATACGCAGTATTTT. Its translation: CASSVGDLGDTQYF.

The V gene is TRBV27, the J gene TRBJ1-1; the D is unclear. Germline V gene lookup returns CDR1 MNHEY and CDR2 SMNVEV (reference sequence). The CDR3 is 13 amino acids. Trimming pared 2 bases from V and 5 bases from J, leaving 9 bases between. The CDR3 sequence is CASSLDRTTEAFF. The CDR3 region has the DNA TGTGCCAGCAGTTTAGACCGAACGACTGAAGCTTTCTTT.

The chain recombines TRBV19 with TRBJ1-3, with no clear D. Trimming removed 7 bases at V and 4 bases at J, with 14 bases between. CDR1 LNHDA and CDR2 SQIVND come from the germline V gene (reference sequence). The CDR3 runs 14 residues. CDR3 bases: TGTGCCAGTATATCCGACCACGGAGGAAACACCATATATTTT. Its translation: CASISDHGGNTIYF.

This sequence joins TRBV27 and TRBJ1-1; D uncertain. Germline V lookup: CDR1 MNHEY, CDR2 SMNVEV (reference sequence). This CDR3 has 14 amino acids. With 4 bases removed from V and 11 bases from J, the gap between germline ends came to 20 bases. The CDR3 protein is CASSSGPLQKEAFF. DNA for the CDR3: TGTGCCAGCAGTTCCGGTCCCCTCCAGAAGGAGGCTTTCTTT.

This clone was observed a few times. The CDR3 is CASSAYWGKNTEAFF. CDR3 nucleotide sequence: TGTGCCAGCAGCGCTTATTGGGGGAAGAACACTGAAGCTTTCTTT. The chain recombines TRBV9 with TRBJ1-1, with a weak D call TRBD1 (5 bases). V was shortened by 3 bases and J by 1 base, with 13 bases between the two germline ends. This CDR3 contains 15 residues. CDR1 is SGDLS, CDR2 YYNGEE, per germline.

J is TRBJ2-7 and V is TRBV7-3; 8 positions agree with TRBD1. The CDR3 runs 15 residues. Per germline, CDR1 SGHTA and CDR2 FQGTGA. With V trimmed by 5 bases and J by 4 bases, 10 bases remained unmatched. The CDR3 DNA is TGTGCCAGCAGCCTCGGACAGGGACCGACGTACGAGCAGTACTTC. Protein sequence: CASSLGQGPTYEQYF.

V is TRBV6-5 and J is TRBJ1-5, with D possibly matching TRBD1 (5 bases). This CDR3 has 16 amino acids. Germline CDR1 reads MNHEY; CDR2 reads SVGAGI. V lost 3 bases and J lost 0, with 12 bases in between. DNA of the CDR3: TGTGCCAGCAGTTATACCCGGGGGGGTAGCAATCAGCCCCAGCATTTT. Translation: CASSYTRGGSNQPQHF.

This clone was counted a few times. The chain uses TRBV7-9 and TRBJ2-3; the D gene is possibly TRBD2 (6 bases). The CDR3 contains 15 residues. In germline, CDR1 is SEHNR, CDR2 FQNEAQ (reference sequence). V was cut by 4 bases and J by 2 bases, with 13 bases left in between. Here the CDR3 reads CASSSTSPSTDTQYF. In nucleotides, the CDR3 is TGTGCCAGCAGCTCGACTAGTCCATCCACAGATACGCAGTATTTT. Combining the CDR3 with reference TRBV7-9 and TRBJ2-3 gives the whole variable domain DTGVSQNPRHKITKRGQNVTFRCDPISEHNRLYWYRQTLGQGPEFLTYFQNEAQLEKSRLLSDRFSAERPKGSFSTLEIQRTEQGDSAMYLCASSSTSPSTDTQYFGPGTRLTVL.

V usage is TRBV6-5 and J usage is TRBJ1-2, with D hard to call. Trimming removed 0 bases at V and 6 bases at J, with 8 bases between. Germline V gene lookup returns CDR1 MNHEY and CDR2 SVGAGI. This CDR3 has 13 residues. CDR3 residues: CASSYSRQNGYTF. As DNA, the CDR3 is TGTGCCAGCAGTTACTCGCGGCAGAATGGCTACACCTTC.

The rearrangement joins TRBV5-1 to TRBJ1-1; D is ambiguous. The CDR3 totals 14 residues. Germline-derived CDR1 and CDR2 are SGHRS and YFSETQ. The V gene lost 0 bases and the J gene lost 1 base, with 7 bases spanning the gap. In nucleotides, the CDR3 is TGCGCCAGCAGCTTGGTGAGGGAGAACACTGAAGCTTTCTTT. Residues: CASSLVRENTEAFF.

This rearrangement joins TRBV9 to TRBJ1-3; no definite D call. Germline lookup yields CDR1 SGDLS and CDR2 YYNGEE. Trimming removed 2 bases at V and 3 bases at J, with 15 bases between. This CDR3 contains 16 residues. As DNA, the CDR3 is TGTGCCAGCAGCGTGGACCGGAGGGCAATTGGAAACACCATATATTTT. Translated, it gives CASSVDRRAIGNTIYF.

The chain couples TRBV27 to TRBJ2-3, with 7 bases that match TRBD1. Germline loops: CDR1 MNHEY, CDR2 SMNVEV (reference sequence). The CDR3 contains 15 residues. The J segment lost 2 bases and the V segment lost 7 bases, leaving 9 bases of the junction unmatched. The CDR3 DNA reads TGTGCCAGCAATTCTTATGGACAGGCCACAGATACGCAGTATTTT. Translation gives CASNSYGQATDTQYF.

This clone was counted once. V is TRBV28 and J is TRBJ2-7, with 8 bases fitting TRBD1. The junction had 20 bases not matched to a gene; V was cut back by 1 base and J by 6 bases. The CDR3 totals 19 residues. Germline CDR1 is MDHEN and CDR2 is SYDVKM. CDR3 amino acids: CASSLYLAPSTGDGSEQYF. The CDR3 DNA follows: TGTGCCAGCAGTTTATATCTCGCACCTTCGACAGGGGACGGTAGCGAGCAGTACTTC.

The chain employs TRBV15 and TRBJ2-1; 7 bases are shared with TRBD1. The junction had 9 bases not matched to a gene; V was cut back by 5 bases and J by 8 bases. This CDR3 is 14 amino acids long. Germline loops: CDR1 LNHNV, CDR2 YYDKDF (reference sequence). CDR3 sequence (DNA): TGTGCCACCAGCTCTCCGGGACAGAAGCATGAGCAGTTCTTC. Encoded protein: CATSSPGQKHEQFF.

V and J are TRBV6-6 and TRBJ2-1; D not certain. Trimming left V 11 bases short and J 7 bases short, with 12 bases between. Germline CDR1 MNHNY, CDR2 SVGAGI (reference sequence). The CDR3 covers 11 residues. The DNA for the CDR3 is TGTGCCTGCGGTGGGTCGAATGAGCAGTTCTTC. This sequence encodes CACGGSNEQFF.

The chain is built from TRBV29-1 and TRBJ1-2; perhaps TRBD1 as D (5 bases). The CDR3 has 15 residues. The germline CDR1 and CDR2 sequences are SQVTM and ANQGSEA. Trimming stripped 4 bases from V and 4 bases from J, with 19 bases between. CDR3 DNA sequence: TGCAGCGTTGGGGACGAACCCCATGGCCTCTATGGCTACACCTTC. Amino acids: CSVGDEPHGLYGYTF.

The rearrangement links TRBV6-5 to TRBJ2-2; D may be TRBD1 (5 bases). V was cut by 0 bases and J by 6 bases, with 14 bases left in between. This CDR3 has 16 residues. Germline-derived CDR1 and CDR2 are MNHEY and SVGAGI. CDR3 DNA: TGTGCCAGCAGTTACTCGGTCCGCAGGGCTCCCGGGGAGCTGTTTTTT. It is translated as CASSYSVRRAPGELFF.

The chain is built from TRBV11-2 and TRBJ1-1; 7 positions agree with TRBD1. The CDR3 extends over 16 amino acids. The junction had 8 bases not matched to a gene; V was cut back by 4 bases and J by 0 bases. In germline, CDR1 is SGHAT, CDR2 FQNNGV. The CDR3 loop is CASSSRGTDMNTEAFF. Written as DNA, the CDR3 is TGTGCCAGCAGCTCCAGAGGGACAGACATGAACACTGAAGCTTTCTTT.

DNA of the CDR3: TGTGCCATCCGGCCCCCAGACCCGTCTGGGGCCAACGTCCTGACTTTC. This sequence encodes CAIRPPDPSGANVLTF. The chain couples TRBV7-9 to TRBJ2-6; D is uncertain. Trimming shortened V by 10 bases and J by 1 base, and 17 bases separated the two germline ends. Germline CDR1 reads SEHNR; CDR2 reads FQNEAQ (reference sequence). CDR3 size: 16 residues.

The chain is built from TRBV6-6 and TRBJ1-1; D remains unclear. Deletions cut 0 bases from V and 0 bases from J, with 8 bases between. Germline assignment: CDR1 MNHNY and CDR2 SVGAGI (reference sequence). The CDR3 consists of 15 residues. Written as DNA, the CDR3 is TGTGCCAGCAGTTACTCTCGGCAGGTGAACACTGAAGCTTTCTTT. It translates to CASSYSRQVNTEAFF.

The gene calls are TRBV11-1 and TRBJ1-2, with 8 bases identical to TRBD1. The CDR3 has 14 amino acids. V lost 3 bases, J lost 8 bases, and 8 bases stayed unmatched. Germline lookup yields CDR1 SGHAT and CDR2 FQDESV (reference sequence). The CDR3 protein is CASSFGRGREGYTF. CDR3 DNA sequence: TGTGCCAGCAGCTTTGGCAGGGGGCGCGAAGGCTACACCTTC.

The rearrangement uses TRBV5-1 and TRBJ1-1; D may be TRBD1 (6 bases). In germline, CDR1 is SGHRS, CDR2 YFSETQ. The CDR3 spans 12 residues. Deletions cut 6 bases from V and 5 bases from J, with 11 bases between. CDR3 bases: TGCGCCAGCAAATTAGGGGGGACTGAAGCTTTCTTT. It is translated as CASKLGGTEAFF. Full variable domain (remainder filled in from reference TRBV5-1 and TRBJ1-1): KAGVTQTPRYLIKTRGQQVTLSCSPISGHRSVSWYQQTPGQGLQFLFEYFSETQRNKGNFPGRFSGRQFSNSRSEMNVSTLELGDSALYLCASKLGGTEAFFGQGTRLTVV.